These 32 T cell receptor beta chains were all obtained from the same sample, sequenced in a study of OX40 agonist ivuxolimab in advanced cancers. Using immunoSEQ multiplex PCR, the repertoire was profiled, and TCRdb retains in-frame clones only, with some absent. The table has 65,000 to 95,000 clones, roughly 84% seen once. This material consisted of CD4+ or CD8+ T cells sorted from blood, taken in a trial of the OX40 agonist ivuxolimab. The receptors here all came from an adult with an advanced solid tumor such as melanoma, head and neck, liver or kidney cancer.

This clone was picked up one time. The chain has TRBV18 and TRBJ2-1; no clear D. V lost 6 bases to trimming and J lost 5 bases, with 14 bases between them. Germline V gene sequence: CDR1 KGHSH, CDR2 LQKENI. CDR3 length: 14 amino acids. The CDR3 region is CASSPKQGHNEQFF. The CDR3, as DNA: TGTGCCAGCTCCCCAAAACAAGGCCACAATGAGCAGTTCTTC.

The rearrangement links TRBV19 to TRBJ2-5, with D hard to call. The end of the DNA is better explained by TRBJ2-7, so the J call may be wrong. The CDR3 covers 12 residues. Looked up from germline, CDR1 is LNHDA and CDR2 is SQIVND (reference sequence). The CDR3 protein is CASNRGSGEQYF. DNA for the CDR3: TGTGCCAGTAACCGTGGAAGTGGCGAGCAGTACTTC.

The genes are TRBV4-1 and TRBJ2-5, with a possible D match to TRBD1 (6 bases). The V gene lost 2 bases and the J gene lost 5 bases, with 21 bases spanning the gap. CDR1 and CDR2 (germline): MGHRA, YSYEKL. The CDR3 has 17 residues. The CDR3 nucleotides are TGCGCCAGCAGCCAAACTCCCCAGGGGAGCAGTGGCGAGACCCAGTACTTC. The encoded protein is CASSQTPQGSSGETQYF.

This rearrangement joins TRBV30 to TRBJ2-1; possibly TRBD1 or TRBD2 for D (7 bases each). This CDR3 comprises 15 residues. V lost 0 bases and J lost 4, with 13 bases in between. Germline V lookup: CDR1 GTSNPN, CDR2 SVGIG (reference sequence). CDR3 residues: CAWSVAGGGYNEQFF. Here the CDR3 DNA reads TGTGCCTGGAGTGTAGCAGGGGGGGGTTACAATGAGCAGTTCTTC.

The chain has TRBV5-1 and TRBJ2-3; 8 bases align to TRBD2. The junction had 3 bases not matched to a gene; V was cut back by 0 bases and J by 6 bases. Germline V gives CDR1 SGHRS, CDR2 YFSETQ. The CDR3 length is 14 residues. CDR3 DNA sequence: TGCGCCAGCAGCTTGGGAGCGGGAGAGGATACGCAGTATTTT. This codes for CASSLGAGEDTQYF.

J is TRBJ2-7 and V is TRBV5-4; D might be TRBD2 (6 bases). Germline loops: CDR1 SGHNT, CDR2 YYREEE (reference sequence). The V end lost 3 bases, the J end lost 6 bases, and 16 bases lay between the germline ends. CDR3 size: 14 residues. CDR3 sequence reads: CASSSIDWGVEQYF. As DNA, the CDR3 is TGTGCCAGCAGCTCCATCGACTGGGGGGTCGAGCAGTACTTC. Combining the CDR3 with reference TRBV5-4 and TRBJ2-7 gives the whole variable domain ETGVTQSPTHLIKTRGQQVTLRCSSQSGHNTVSWYQQALGQGPQFIFQYYREEENGRGNFPPRFSGLQFPNYSSELNVNALELDDSALYLCASSSIDWGVEQYFGPGTRLTVT.

The rearrangement joins TRBV27 to TRBJ1-3; D ambiguous. CDR1 and CDR2 (germline): MNHEY, SMNVEV (reference sequence). This CDR3 spans 15 amino acids. Trimming took off 6 bases at V and 0 bases at J, with 12 bases between the two ends. In DNA, the CDR3 is TGTGCCAGCAGGGCGGGTGGGAGCTCTGGAAACACCATATATTTT. Protein: CASRAGGSSGNTIYF.

The chain combines TRBV7-3 with TRBJ2-1; TRBD2 agrees at 10 bases. The CDR3 is 15 amino acids. Germline V gives CDR1 SGHTA, CDR2 FQGTGA. J gave up 10 bases and V 8 bases, and 14 bases lay outside the gene matches. The CDR3 coding sequence is TGTGCCAGCGGTCTCGGGACTAGCGCATGGGGGGAGCAGTTCTTC. This sequence encodes CASGLGTSAWGEQFF.

The rearrangement joins TRBV7-9 to TRBJ1-2; no reliable D call. The germline V and J ends were trimmed by 5 bases and 1 base, with 14 bases remaining between them. Germline-derived CDR1 and CDR2 are SEHNR and FQNEAQ (reference sequence). The CDR3 is 15 residues long. Here the CDR3 reads CASSRTTQDNYGYTF. In DNA, the CDR3 is TGTGCCAGCAGCCGTACGACCCAAGATAACTATGGCTACACCTTC.

This clone was observed a handful of times. This chain connects TRBV6-5 to TRBJ2-7, with 10 bases identical to TRBD2. J was trimmed by 4 bases and V by 5 bases; bases with no gene match: 8. This CDR3 is built from 15 residues. Germline assignment: CDR1 MNHEY and CDR2 SVGAGI. This CDR3 is CASSASASGSYEQYF. CDR3 in DNA: TGTGCCAGCAGTGCCTCGGCTAGCGGGAGTTACGAGCAGTACTTC.

The chain couples TRBV19 to TRBJ2-7, with TRBD2 as a possible D gene (5 bases). V dropped 5 bases and J dropped 4 bases, with 15 bases sitting between them. The CDR3 covers 14 residues. Per germline, CDR1 LNHDA and CDR2 SQIVND (reference sequence). This CDR3 is CASSYRGDLYEQYF. The CDR3 DNA reads as TGTGCCAGTAGTTACCGGGGTGACCTTTACGAGCAGTACTTC.

In nucleotides, the CDR3 is TGTGCCAGCAGCCCAGGACCAAACACCGGGGAGCTGTTTTTT. It is translated as CASSPGPNTGELFF. V and J are TRBV7-3 and TRBJ2-2; D is uncertain. The CDR3 is 14 residues long. Germline V gene lookup returns CDR1 SGHTA and CDR2 FQGTGA. Deletions cut 5 bases from V and 2 bases from J, with 9 bases between.

The table lists this clone with a few counts. The CDR3 region has the DNA TGTGCCAGCAGCAAAGGGAGGGTTGGCGAGCAGTACTTC. It is translated as CASSKGRVGEQYF. This chain connects TRBV11-2 to TRBJ2-7; 7 bases match TRBD2. After removal of 5 bases from V and 6 bases from J, the junction contained 7 bases not matched to a gene. Germline V gives CDR1 SGHAT, CDR2 FQNNGV. There are 13 residues in the CDR3.

The rearrangement links TRBV6-5 to TRBJ1-2, with D perhaps matching TRBD1 (5 bases). Germline CDR1 reads MNHEY; CDR2 reads SVGAGI. V was clipped by 7 bases and J by 7 bases, with 13 bases between them. CDR3 length: 12 residues. CDR3 DNA sequence: TGTGCCAGCAAGTCCGGGGGTACTGGCTACACCTTC. This codes for CASKSGGTGYTF.

The CDR3: CASSPPTWGTGELFF. The CDR3 DNA sequence: TGTGCCAGCAGCCCCCCGACTTGGGGCACCGGGGAGCTGTTTTTT. This chain connects TRBV5-6 to TRBJ2-2; no clear D. The CDR3 sequence is 15 residues long. Per the germline V gene, CDR1 is SGHDT and CDR2 is YYEEEE. V lost 4 bases and J 4 bases, leaving 14 bases between the germline ends.

V usage is TRBV28 and J usage is TRBJ2-4, with D perhaps being TRBD1 or TRBD2 (6 bases each). V lost 4 bases, J lost 3 bases, and 19 bases lay in between. The CDR3 runs to 17 residues. Germline CDR1 and CDR2: MDHEN and SYDVKM. CDR3 DNA: TGTGCCAGCAGTTATCCAGTCGGGGGCCTCGGCAAAAACATTCAGTACTTC. Amino acids: CASSYPVGGLGKNIQYF.

This chain joins TRBV28 and TRBJ2-7; D is unresolved. The V and J ends lost 6 bases and 7 bases respectively, with 10 bases between them. The germline V gene encodes CDR1 MDHEN and CDR2 SYDVKM. The CDR3 has 11 amino acids. The CDR3 DNA is TGTGCCAGCAGATCAGTGGGGGAGCAGTACTTC. The encoded protein is CASRSVGEQYF.

This clone came up a few times. The CDR3 nucleotides read TGTGCCACCAGCAGAGATAGGGGCTCTGGAAACACCATATATTTT. Its protein product is CATSRDRGSGNTIYF. This chain uses TRBV15 with TRBJ1-3, with D possibly being TRBD1 (5 bases). CDR1 and CDR2 (germline): LNHNV, YYDKDF (reference sequence). V was pared by 0 bases and J by 0 bases, with 6 bases between. The CDR3 has 15 residues.

CDR3 nucleotides: TGTGCCAGCAGCTTAGGGGGCAGGGAGACCCAGTACTTC. It is translated as CASSLGGRETQYF. The rearrangement joins TRBV7-9 to TRBJ2-5, with a tentative D call TRBD1 (5 bases). This CDR3 has 13 residues. Trimming left V 1 base short and J 5 bases short, with 8 bases between. The V gene's germline CDR1 is SEHNR and CDR2 FQNEAQ (reference sequence).

This chain uses TRBV6-1 with TRBJ2-5, with a weak D call TRBD2 (5 bases). This CDR3 is 13 amino acids long. Trimming shortened V by 3 bases and J by 3 bases, and 8 bases separated the two germline ends. From germline, CDR1 is MNHNS and CDR2 SASEGT. The CDR3 nucleotides read TGTGCCAGCAGTGAGAACGGGGAAGAGACCCAGTACTTC. Its translation is CASSENGEETQYF.

This clone showed up just a few times. The J gene is TRBJ1-2, the V gene TRBV10-1; 10 bases are a match to TRBD1. V was pared by 3 bases and J by 2 bases, with 3 bases of the junction left unmatched. This CDR3 spans 15 amino acids. Germline assignment: CDR1 WNHNN and CDR2 SYGVQD (reference sequence). The CDR3 DNA sequence: TGCGCCAGCAGTGATGGACAGGGGGACAACTATGGCTACACCTTC. Protein product: CASSDGQGDNYGYTF.

The chain combines TRBV28 with TRBJ1-5; the D gene is possibly TRBD1 (6 bases). Germline V gives CDR1 MDHEN, CDR2 SYDVKM. The CDR3 loop spans 15 amino acids. The V end lost 2 bases, the J end lost 1 base, and 9 bases lay between the germline ends. CDR3 residues: CASSLGGASNQPQHF. For the CDR3, the DNA is TGTGCCAGCAGTTTAGGGGGGGCGAGCAATCAGCCCCAGCATTTT.

A note on this clone: Germline is not matched at one junction end, which may reflect a read error. V usage is TRBV7-7 and J usage is TRBJ2-2; 13 bases fit TRBD2. The CDR3 sequence is 17 residues long. CDR1 is SSHAT and CDR2 is FNYEAQ in the germline V gene (reference sequence). The CDR3, as DNA: TGTGCTAGCAGCTTACTAGCGGGAGGGCCGGGAACCGGGGAGCTGTTTTTT. Translated, it gives CASSLLAGGPGTGELFF.

This chain uses TRBV5-1 with TRBJ2-1; D is ambiguous. The V end lost 2 bases, the J end lost 4 bases, and 7 bases lay between the germline ends. There are 13 residues in the CDR3. CDR1 and CDR2 from the germline V gene are SGHRS and YFSETQ. CDR3: CASSFSLYNEQFF. The CDR3 DNA is TGCGCCAGCAGCTTTTCGCTTTACAATGAGCAGTTCTTC. The full variable domain, rest sourced from reference TRBV5-1 and TRBJ2-1, is KAGVTQTPRYLIKTRGQQVTLSCSPISGHRSVSWYQQTPGQGLQFLFEYFSETQRNKGNFPGRFSGRQFSNSRSEMNVSTLELGDSALYLCASSFSLYNEQFFGPGTRLTVL.

The chain uses TRBV6-1 and TRBJ2-5, with 9 bases identical to TRBD1. The assigned J gene may be wrong: the sequence end matches TRBJ2-7 better. This CDR3 has 12 residues. Germline V gene lookup returns CDR1 MNHNS and CDR2 SASEGT. The CDR3 loop reads CASRTGGDEQYF. The CDR3 bases are TGTGCCAGCAGGACAGGGGGGGACGAGCAGTACTTC.

This clone occurred a few times. The CDR3 sequence is CASSPVVGRASNEQFF. Written as DNA, the CDR3 is TGTGCCAGCAGCCCAGTTGTCGGGAGGGCCTCCAATGAGCAGTTCTTC. This chain joins TRBV7-9 and TRBJ2-1; 8 nucleotides agree with TRBD2. The V gene's germline CDR1 is SEHNR and CDR2 FQNEAQ (reference sequence). The CDR3 has 16 amino acids. V was clipped by 5 bases and J by 6 bases; unmatched bases: 12.

The V and J genes are TRBV6-1 and TRBJ2-1; TRBD2 matches 8 bases. The junction had 9 bases not matched to a gene; V was cut back by 2 bases and J by 9 bases. The CDR3 contains 15 residues. The germline gives CDR1 MNHNS, CDR2 SASEGT. CDR3 sequence (DNA): TGTGCCAGCAGTGAAAGAGGGACTAGTATCGCTGAGCAGTTCTTC. Translated, it gives CASSERGTSIAEQFF.

This chain connects TRBV27 to TRBJ2-3; TRBD2 agrees at 7 bases. The CDR3 is made up of 16 amino acids. CDR1 and CDR2 from the germline V gene are MNHEY and SMNVEV (reference sequence). With V trimmed by 5 bases and J by 2 bases, 10 bases remained unmatched. DNA for the CDR3: TGTGCCAGCAGTCCCCCGGCGGGACTACACACAGATACGCAGTATTTT. Translating gives CASSPPAGLHTDTQYF.

The J gene is TRBJ2-7, the V gene TRBV7-6; D gene ambiguous. Germline V gene data show CDR1 as SGHVS and CDR2 as FNYEAQ. Trimming removed 5 bases at V and 4 bases at J, with 12 bases between. CDR3 size: 13 residues. The chain's CDR3 is CASSPREAYEQYF. Here the CDR3 DNA reads TGTGCCAGCAGCCCCCGTGAGGCGTACGAGCAGTACTTC.

The V and J genes are TRBV6-6 and TRBJ2-4; TRBD1 aligns across 7 bases. This CDR3 is 14 amino acids long. V gave up 4 bases and J gave up 6 bases; unmatched junction bases: 6. Germline assignment: CDR1 MNHNY and CDR2 SVGAGI (reference sequence). CDR3 amino acids: CASSSGQPLNIQYF. CDR3 in DNA: TGTGCCAGCAGTTCGGGACAGCCACTAAACATTCAGTACTTC.

This clone turned up a few times. The V gene is TRBV25-1, the J gene TRBJ2-6, with D possibly called TRBD1 or TRBD2 (5 bases each). The germline gives CDR1 MGHDK, CDR2 SYGVNS. CDR3 length: 17 residues. V lost 4 bases, J lost 0 bases, and 13 bases lay in between. The CDR3 coding sequence is TGTGCCAGCAGTGCCCGGGACGCCGGCTCTGGGGCCAACGTCCTGACTTTC. The encoded protein is CASSARDAGSGANVLTF.

The chain links TRBV27 to TRBJ2-1; perhaps TRBD1 as D (6 bases). Germline-derived CDR1 and CDR2 are MNHEY and SMNVEV (reference sequence). The CDR3 has 15 residues. Trimming stripped 7 bases from V and 5 bases from J, with 18 bases between. The CDR3 region is CASTTWTVRDNEQFF. The CDR3 DNA follows: TGTGCCAGCACGACTTGGACAGTAAGGGACAATGAGCAGTTCTTC.